This TCR beta chain was identified during a study of T cell responses to AZD1222 COVID-19 vaccine. Findings of the study overall: Close to half of all spike-specific TCRs reportedly target regions of the variants that are unmutated.

The germline CDR1 and CDR2 sequences are SGHTA and FQGTGA. The CDR3 totals 15 residues. Deletions cut 8 bases from V and 3 bases from J, with 19 bases between. Comments on this clone: Its target is unknown.

The table came from immunoSEQ multiplex PCR; TCRdb's copy has only in-frame clones and leaves some out. The sample shows approximately 200,000 clones, approximately 90% of them seen only once. This receptor was obtained from an adult who received the AZD1222 COVID-19 vaccine. The J gene is TRBJ2-5, the V gene TRBV7-3; D unclear. This sample comprised peripheral blood, obtained 28 days after the second AZD1222 dose. The CDR3 region has the DNA TGTGCCAGCTCCAACAGTGGCAGGCAGGAAGAGACCCAGTACTTC. This encodes CASSNSGRQEETQYF. The complete variable domain, with remaining parts taken from reference TRBV7-3 and TRBJ2-5, reads GAGVSQTPSNKVTEKGKYVELRCDPISGHTALYWYRQSLGQGPEFLIYFQGTGAADDSGLPNDRFFAVRPEGSVSTLKIQRTERGDSAVYLCASSNSGRQEETQYFGPGTRLLVL.